The rows below give T cell receptor beta chains drawn from one sample of a study of control samples from healthy donors and cancer patients. Assay used: immunoSEQ multiplex PCR; TCRdb lists only in-frame clones, some missing. The sample lists 84,000 or so clones; roughly 89% were seen once. Sequences were obtained from blood. The receptor source for this set is a young man in good health. Each CDR3 is given with its conserved first and last residue. A D gene is named only where the DNA matches it firmly. The listing skips clone size in some rows; elsewhere it reads once, few, many or a size class.

D: -
size: -
V: TRBV15
J: TRBJ2-1
CDR3: CATSGRTVTYNEQFF
DNA: TGTGCCACCAGCGGAAGGACAGTCACCTACAATGAGCAGTTCTTC

D: -
size: once
V: TRBV19
J: TRBJ1-2
CDR3: CASSIWGFGYTF
DNA: TGTGCCAGTAGTATCTGGGGTTTTGGCTACACCTTC

D: TRBD2
size: once
V: TRBV2
J: TRBJ2-1
CDR3: CASSRLLSGTSGSDEQFF
DNA: TGTGCCAGCAGTCGCCTTCTCTCCGGGACTAGCGGGAGCGATGAGCAGTTCTTC

D: -
size: -
V: TRBV7-8
J: TRBJ2-1
CDR3: CASSLGGLELFGDEQFF
DNA: TGTGCCAGCAGCTTAGGAGGTTTAGAGCTTTTTGGGGATGAGCAGTTCTTC

D: TRBD2
size: -
V: TRBV6-4
J: TRBJ2-1
CDR3: CASSELAGVPYNEQFF
DNA: TGTGCCAGCAGTGAACTAGCGGGAGTCCCTTACAATGAGCAGTTCTTC

D: -
size: -
V: TRBV2
J: TRBJ1-1
CDR3: CASQELAGGDTEAFF
DNA: TGTGCCTCCCAGGAATTAGCTGGGGGAGATACTGAAGCTTTCTTT

D: -
size: -
V: TRBV9
J: TRBJ2-5
CDR3: CASSQGGSGEYQETQYF
DNA: TGTGCCAGCAGTCAAGGGGGTAGCGGAGAGTACCAAGAGACCCAGTACTTC

D: TRBD2
size: -
V: TRBV20-1
J: TRBJ2-5
CDR3: CSASILAGGPQYF
DNA: TGCAGTGCTAGTATACTAGCGGGGGGGCCCCAGTACTTC

D: TRBD1
size: -
V: TRBV6-5
J: TRBJ1-2
CDR3: CATGTGNYGYTF
DNA: TGTGCCACCGGGACAGGGAACTATGGCTACACCTTC

D: TRBD2
size: -
V: TRBV5-1
J: TRBJ2-1
CDR3: CASSLGVAGGLLDEQFF
DNA: TGCGCCAGCAGCTTGGGAGTAGCGGGAGGCCTGCTGGATGAGCAGTTCTTC

D: TRBD1
size: -
V: TRBV5-4
J: TRBJ1-2
CDR3: CASSPLGGTAKVRGYTF
DNA: TGTGCCAGCAGCCCCCTTGGGGGGACAGCCAAAGTTAGGGGCTACACCTTC

D: -
size: -
V: TRBV28
J: TRBJ1-2
CDR3: CASSSGGGTGYGYTF
DNA: TGTGCCAGCAGTTCCGGGGGGGGCACAGGATATGGCTACACCTTC

D: -
size: few
V: TRBV5-4
J: TRBJ1-6
CDR3: CASSFGGLGGNSPLHF
DNA: TGTGCCAGCAGCTTTGGTGGGCTTGGTGGTAATTCACCCCTCCACTTT

D: -
size: once
V: TRBV4-3
J: TRBJ2-7
CDR3: CASSQERGGLDEQYF
DNA: TGCGCCAGCAGCCAAGAGCGCGGGGGCTTAGACGAGCAGTACTTC

D: TRBD2
size: -
V: TRBV9
J: TRBJ2-7
CDR3: CASSPQGLASDEQYF
DNA: TGTGCCAGCAGCCCACAGGGACTAGCGAGCGACGAGCAGTACTTC

D: TRBD1
size: -
V: TRBV5-4
J: TRBJ1-2
CDR3: CASSPGQGRDYGYTF
DNA: TGTGCCAGCAGCCCCGGACAGGGCAGAGACTATGGCTACACCTTC

D: TRBD2
size: -
V: TRBV28
J: TRBJ2-1
CDR3: CASSEPGLAGGPGKNEQFF
DNA: TGTGCCAGCAGTGAACCGGGACTAGCGGGGGGGCCGGGGAAAAATGAGCAGTTCTTC

D: -
size: -
V: TRBV6-5
J: TRBJ2-1
CDR3: CARWGSSYNEQFF
DNA: TGTGCCAGGTGGGGGAGCTCCTACAATGAGCAGTTCTTC

D: -
size: -
V: TRBV4-1
J: TRBJ1-1
CDR3: CASSHQPTKGDEIAFF
DNA: TGCGCCAGCAGCCACCAACCGACCAAAGGGGATGAAATTGCTTTCTTT

D: -
size: -
V: TRBV7-3
J: TRBJ2-1
CDR3: CASSLTTIGTALMFF
DNA: TGTGCCAGCAGCTTAACGACCATCGGTACAGCCTTAATGTTCTTC

D: -
size: once
V: TRBV19
J: TRBJ1-2
CDR3: CASSLRGEAGYTF
DNA: TGTGCCAGTAGCCTCCGGGGCGAAGCTGGCTACACCTTC

D: -
size: -
V: TRBV28
J: TRBJ1-5
CDR3: CASAGRAGQPQHF
DNA: TGTGCCAGCGCCGGGAGGGCGGGTCAGCCCCAGCATTTT

D: -
size: -
V: TRBV5-1
J: TRBJ1-3
CDR3: CASSLGPSSGNTIYF
DNA: TGCGCCAGCTCCCTTGGACCCAGCTCTGGAAACACCATATATTTT

D: -
size: once
V: TRBV28
J: TRBJ2-3
CDR3: CASGGKVASDTQYF
DNA: TGTGCCAGCGGCGGAAAGGTCGCTTCAGATACGCAGTATTTT

D: TRBD1
size: -
V: TRBV30
J: TRBJ1-5
CDR3: CAWSPRTGGYGNQPQHF
DNA: TGTGCCTGGAGTCCCCGGACAGGGGGCTATGGCAATCAGCCCCAGCATTTT